Shown below are 27 T cell receptor beta chains from a single sample sequenced in a study of human T cells and chemical hapten exposure. Time point here: patch test 1, 2 weeks after DPC sensitization. The treatment: therapeutic diphenylcyclopropenone sensitization with weekly scalp DPC. TCRdb reprocessed the RACE reads with MiXCR, giving one entry per CDR3 protein. This sample carries 75,000 to 90,000 distinct CDR3 sequences, roughly 10% of them seen once, and the ten largest clones take 3.5%. Here the sequenced sample was whole blood, taken in connection with sensitization to the hapten diphenylcyclopropenone (DPC). The receptors here all came from an older woman with alopecia areata. Some clones in this sample may be carry-over from other donors' samples.

This clonotype was seen repeatedly, ten times or more. V usage is TRBV6-4 and J usage is TRBJ2-1, with unresolved D. Trimming cost V 8 bases and J 6 bases, with 14 bases left between them. CDR3 length: 13 amino acids. Germline CDR1 is MRHNA and CDR2 is SNTAGT. For the CDR3, the DNA is TGTGCCAGCGCCTTGAGTGAGAGCAATGAGCAGTTCTTC. Its translation: CASALSESNEQFF.

This chain joins TRBV7-2 and TRBJ1-2, with D uncertain. The CDR3 has 13 amino acids. V dropped 3 bases and J dropped 14 bases, with 19 bases sitting between them. Per germline, CDR1 SGHTA and CDR2 FQGNSA. The CDR3 loop is CASSLGLEVWLTF. The CDR3 DNA sequence: TGTGCCAGCAGCTTGGGTTTAGAAGTATGGCTGACCTTC.

This clonotype was seen a handful of times. This chain joins TRBV10-3 and TRBJ2-6; unclear D gene. The CDR3 runs to 16 residues. V lost 6 bases to trimming and J lost 0 bases, with 12 bases between them. The germline V gene has CDR1 ENHRY and CDR2 SYGVKD. Written as DNA, the CDR3 is TGTGCCATCAGCGACGGCCTCCGCTCTGGGGCCAACGTCCTGACTTTC. Residues: CAISDGLRSGANVLTF.

This chain joins TRBV5-1 and TRBJ1-6; 7 bases match TRBD1. J was trimmed by 9 bases and V by 7 bases; bases with no gene match: 13. The CDR3 totals 15 residues. Germline assignment: CDR1 SGHRS and CDR2 YFSETQ. Written as DNA, the CDR3 is TGCGCCAGCGATTCTACAGGGGATGGCGGTTCACCCCTCCACTTT. Translation: CASDSTGDGGSPLHF.

This clonotype was detected many times. This chain links TRBV13 with TRBJ1-1; D is possibly TRBD1 (5 bases). The CDR3 is 13 amino acids. The V gene's germline CDR1 is PRHDT and CDR2 FYEKMQ (reference sequence). The V and J ends lost 0 bases and 4 bases respectively, with 6 bases between them. Here the CDR3 DNA reads TGTGCCAGCAGCTTAGGGGGGACCACTGAAGCTTTCTTT. This encodes CASSLGGTTEAFF.

This clonotype appeared many times. This chain uses TRBV11-2 with TRBJ1-2, with D uncertain. V shed 4 bases and J shed 8 bases, with 11 bases lying between them. Germline CDR1 and CDR2: SGHAT and FQNNGV. The CDR3 sequence is 12 residues long. The CDR3 DNA is TGTGCCAGCAGCTCCAGGACTGGAGGCTACACCTTC. Translated, it gives CASSSRTGGYTF. The full variable domain, completed using reference TRBV11-2 and TRBJ1-2, is EAGVAQSPRYKIIEKRQSVAFWCNPISGHATLYWYQQILGQGPKLLIQFQNNGVVDDSQLPKDRFSAERLKGVDSTLKIQPAKLEDSAVYLCASSSRTGGYTFGSGTRLTVV.

The chain combines TRBV7-9 with TRBJ1-6; TRBD1 agrees at 9 bases. In germline, CDR1 is SEHNR, CDR2 FQNEAQ (reference sequence). V was pared by 3 bases and J by 6 bases, with 15 bases of the junction left unmatched. The CDR3 consists of 19 residues. The CDR3 spells CASSFTGTGFFMFNSPLHF. CDR3 nucleotides: TGTGCCAGCAGCTTCACCGGGACAGGGTTTTTTATGTTTAATTCACCCCTCCACTTT.

This sequence joins TRBV12-3 or TRBV12-4 and TRBJ2-5; D not resolved. The CDR3 spans 13 residues. V was shortened by 6 bases and J by 4 bases, with 12 bases between the two germline ends. CDR3 sequence: CASSRLSGETQYF. In nucleotides, the CDR3 is TGTGCCAGCAGCAGACTGTCGGGAGAGACCCAGTACTTC.

This clonotype has more than one count but fewer than ten. Here the CDR3 DNA reads TGTGCCAGCAGTATCACAGGGAGGCCCCAGCATTTT. It yields the protein CASSITGRPQHF. V and J are TRBV27 and TRBJ1-5; D perhaps matches TRBD1 (6 bases). Germline CDR1 MNHEY, CDR2 SMNVEV (reference sequence). This CDR3 is 12 amino acids long. Trimming removed 5 bases from V and 9 bases from J, with 11 bases in between.

V gene TRBV7-9 combines with J gene TRBJ2-3; D is unclear. Between the trimmed V and J ends, which lost 3 bases and 2 bases, there was a span of 12 bases. The CDR3 runs to 15 residues. The V gene's germline CDR1 is SEHNR and CDR2 FQNEAQ (reference sequence). The CDR3 sequence: CASSLDVRTTDTQYF. The CDR3 nucleotides are TGTGCCAGCAGCTTGGACGTGCGGACCACAGATACGCAGTATTTT.

This clonotype was detected ten times or more. V gene TRBV7-9 combines with J gene TRBJ1-2; TRBD1 aligns across 8 bases. Unmatched junction bases numbered 3, after V lost 3 bases and J lost 3 bases. The V gene's germline CDR1 is SEHNR and CDR2 FQNEAQ (reference sequence). This CDR3 comprises 14 residues. Here the CDR3 DNA reads TGTGCCAGCAGCTTCCAGGGGGCTGACTATGGCTACACCTTC. Translated, it gives CASSFQGADYGYTF.

V and J are TRBV18 and TRBJ2-7, with TRBD1 identical over 8 bases. Germline CDR1 and CDR2: KGHSH and LQKENI. This CDR3 contains 15 residues. Trimming cost V 4 bases and J 1 base; bases outside gene matches: 6. CDR3 in DNA: TGTGCCAGCTCACAAAGGACAGGGCTTTCCTACGAGCAGTACTTC. Encoded protein: CASSQRTGLSYEQYF.

V gene TRBV25-1 combines with J gene TRBJ2-1, with D possibly matching TRBD2 (6 bases). CDR3 size: 16 residues. The V gene's germline CDR1 is MGHDK and CDR2 SYGVNS. V gave up 5 bases and J gave up 2 bases, with 16 bases separating them. The DNA of the CDR3 is TGTGCCAGCAGTAATACGAGGGACTCGCCCTACAATGAGCAGTTCTTC. The encoded protein is CASSNTRDSPYNEQFF.

The table lists this clonotype with a few counts. This chain uses TRBV9 with TRBJ2-7; 7 nucleotides align to TRBD1. The trim removed 2 bases at V and 9 bases at J, leaving 8 bases unmatched. Germline V gene data show CDR1 as SGDLS and CDR2 as YYNGEE. The CDR3 has 13 residues. CDR3 DNA sequence: TGTGCCAGCAGCGTGGACAGGTCTAGTGTGCAGTACTTC. Translation gives CASSVDRSSVQYF.

The V gene is TRBV4-1, the J gene TRBJ1-5; D call uncertain. The CDR3 has 13 residues. The V and J ends lost 0 bases and 6 bases respectively, with 6 bases between them. The germline gives CDR1 MGHRA, CDR2 YSYEKL. The CDR3 DNA reads TGCGCCAGCAGCCAAGAGTGGAGTCAGCCCCAGCATTTT. Translation gives CASSQEWSQPQHF.

The chain links TRBV10-3 to TRBJ1-4, with D hard to call. Germline lookup yields CDR1 ENHRY and CDR2 SYGVKD. V dropped 11 bases and J dropped 8 bases, with 18 bases sitting between them. This CDR3 comprises 13 residues. This CDR3 is CAASRGHGEKLFF. The CDR3, as DNA: TGTGCCGCAAGTCGAGGGCACGGCGAAAAACTGTTTTTT.

The CDR3 loop is CSAATGGYGYTF. The CDR3 DNA follows: TGCAGTGCTGCCACCGGGGGATATGGCTACACCTTC. V is TRBV20-1 and J is TRBJ1-2; tentative D call: TRBD1 (5 bases). This CDR3 spans 12 amino acids. Germline CDR1 is DFQATT and CDR2 is SNEGSKA (reference sequence). Trimming cost V 5 bases and J 5 bases, with 12 bases left between them.

This rearrangement joins TRBV5-5 to TRBJ1-1; 8 nucleotides line up with TRBD1. Trimming removed 4 bases from V and 4 bases from J; junction bases left unmatched: 6. Germline-derived CDR1 and CDR2 are SGHKS and YYEKEE (reference sequence). This CDR3 comprises 14 residues. The CDR3 DNA reads TGTGCCAGCAGCATACAGGGGGATAGCACTGAAGCTTTCTTT. This translates into CASSIQGDSTEAFF.

This clonotype was seen ten or more times. V and J are TRBV5-5 and TRBJ1-1, with 9 bases aligning to TRBD1. Germline values: CDR1 SGHKS, CDR2 YYEKEE (reference sequence). V lost 0 bases, J lost 4 bases, and 7 bases stayed unmatched. This CDR3 has 16 amino acids. The CDR3 region has the DNA TGTGCCAGCAGCTTGGACGAGGGACAGGGTGGCACTGAAGCTTTCTTT. The encoded protein is CASSLDEGQGGTEAFF.

The V gene is TRBV10-1, the J gene TRBJ2-5; 9 positions match TRBD1. This CDR3 is built from 15 residues. Looked up from germline, CDR1 is WNHNN and CDR2 is SYGVQD (reference sequence). V lost 2 bases and J lost 1; bases outside the gene matches: 2. This chain's CDR3 is CASSEGTGSQETQYF. The DNA of the CDR3 is TGCGCCAGCAGTGAGGGGACAGGGTCCCAAGAGACCCAGTACTTC.

The CDR3 reads CASSLFGTTTDTQYF. For the CDR3, the DNA is TGTGCCAGCAGTTTGTTCGGGACGACCACAGATACGCAGTATTTT. V usage is TRBV12-3 or TRBV12-4 and J usage is TRBJ2-3; D is possibly TRBD1 or TRBD2 (5 bases each). V dropped 3 bases and J dropped 2 bases, with 12 bases sitting between them. This CDR3 region has 15 residues.

This clonotype was detected a few times. The chain joins TRBV27 to TRBJ2-7; D not certain. Looked up from germline, CDR1 is MNHEY and CDR2 is SMNVEV (reference sequence). V lost 6 bases, J lost 9 bases, and 15 bases lay in between. The CDR3 runs to 12 residues. In DNA form, the CDR3 reads TGTGCCAGCAGAACTCTGGAGTCAGGGCAGTACTTC. Translating gives CASRTLESGQYF.

The V and J genes are TRBV7-9 and TRBJ1-4; D gene ambiguous. CDR3 length equals 11 residues. Germline lookup yields CDR1 SEHNR and CDR2 FQNEAQ (reference sequence). V was pared by 5 bases and J by 5 bases, with 3 bases between. The CDR3 region is CASSQNEKLFF. The CDR3 nucleotides read TGTGCCAGCAGCCAAAATGAAAAACTGTTTTTT. Complete variable domain (other parts from reference TRBV7-9 and TRBJ1-4): DTGVSQNPRHKITKRGQNVTFRCDPISEHNRLYWYRQTLGQGPEFLTYFQNEAQLEKSRLLSDRFSAERPKGSFSTLEIQRTEQGDSAMYLCASSQNEKLFFGSGTQLSVL.

The chain is built from TRBV12-3 or TRBV12-4 and TRBJ2-5; D might be TRBD1 or TRBD2, each matching 5 bases. This CDR3 contains 14 residues. V lost 5 bases and J 4 bases, leaving 14 bases between the germline ends. CDR3 DNA sequence: TGTGCCAGCAGTATGGGGCCAGGAGGAGAGACCCAGTACTTC. This gives the protein CASSMGPGGETQYF.

The chain employs TRBV28 and TRBJ2-7; perhaps D is TRBD1 or TRBD2 (5 bases each). Germline CDR1 is MDHEN and CDR2 is SYDVKM. Trimming left V 8 bases short and J 6 bases short, with 11 bases between. This CDR3 contains 11 residues. CDR3 protein: CASHERGEQYF. CDR3 coding DNA: TGTGCCAGCCATGAGAGGGGCGAGCAGTACTTC.

This clonotype was counted ten times or more. This chain links TRBV6-6 with TRBJ2-6; D gene ambiguous. Germline lookup yields CDR1 MNHNY and CDR2 SVGAGI (reference sequence). The CDR3 contains 17 residues. Trimming removed 2 bases from V and 0 bases from J, with 11 bases in between. CDR3: CASSYLAGDSGANVLTF. DNA for the CDR3: TGTGCCAGCAGTTACCTCGCCGGAGACTCTGGGGCCAACGTCCTGACTTTC.

This clonotype was seen repeatedly, ten times or more. The chain is built from TRBV29-1 and TRBJ2-5, with TRBD2 matching over 8 bases. The germline V gene encodes CDR1 SQVTM and CDR2 ANQGSEA. The junction had 6 bases not matched to a gene; V was cut back by 7 bases and J by 2 bases. CDR3 length: 13 amino acids. CDR3 in DNA: TGCAGCGCCCCAATAGCGGGGCAAGAGACCCAGTACTTC. Translating gives CSAPIAGQETQYF.